What follows are 19 T cell receptor beta chains derived from one specimen sequenced in a study of T cell repertoires in cytomegalovirus infection. The antigens of these receptors remain unknown. TCRdb re-called the reads with MiXCR, one entry per CDR3 protein. Found here are a few hundred thousand distinct CDR3 sequences, roughly 42% of them singletons; the top ten hold more than 40%. Source: cultured PBMCs, taken from culture after CMV antigen stimulation. The receptors here all came from a human donor in good health (CMV status not recorded). Some clones in this sample may be carry-over from other donors' samples.

The rearrangement joins TRBV18 to TRBJ2-1, with TRBD1 matching 9 bases. After removal of 3 bases from V and 4 bases from J, the junction contained 7 bases not matched to a gene. The CDR3 contains 16 residues. Germline V gene data show CDR1 as KGHSH and CDR2 as LQKENI. For the CDR3, the DNA is TGTGCCAGCTCACCCTCCGCGACAGGGGGATACAATGAGCAGTTCTTC. The encoded protein is CASSPSATGGYNEQFF.

The rearrangement uses TRBV12-3 or TRBV12-4 and TRBJ1-3; D call uncertain. The germline V and J ends were trimmed by 2 bases and 4 bases, with 9 bases remaining between them. CDR3 length: 14 amino acids. The CDR3 sequence is CASSLLGQGNTIYF. As DNA, the CDR3 is TGTGCCAGCAGTTTACTCGGCCAGGGAAACACCATATATTTT.

The chain joins TRBV15 to TRBJ2-1; 8 bases fit TRBD2. Germline-derived CDR1 and CDR2 are LNHNV and YYDKDF (reference sequence). J gave up 5 bases and V 5 bases, and 11 bases lay outside the gene matches. This CDR3 contains 16 residues. The CDR3 region is CATSAGLGTRHNEQFF. The DNA for the CDR3 is TGTGCCACCAGCGCAGGGCTCGGGACTAGACACAATGAGCAGTTCTTC.

The chain couples TRBV4-1 to TRBJ1-1, with D uncertain. Per the germline V gene, CDR1 is MGHRA and CDR2 is YSYEKL. The CDR3 consists of 13 residues. Between the trimmed V and J ends, which lost 4 bases and 1 base, there was a span of 7 bases. CDR3 sequence: CASSRYRNTEAFF. The CDR3, as DNA: TGCGCCAGCAGCCGGTACAGGAACACTGAAGCTTTCTTT.

The chain couples TRBV7-2 to TRBJ2-2; 7 positions agree with TRBD2. This CDR3 has 15 amino acids. CDR1 and CDR2 (germline): SGHTA, FQGNSA. The ends lost 1 base at V and 4 bases at J; junction bases unmatched: 3. The CDR3 is CASSLGLAVTGELFF. The CDR3 DNA sequence: TGTGCCAGCAGCTTAGGGCTAGCGGTCACCGGGGAGCTGTTTTTT.

The chain combines TRBV10-2 with TRBJ1-4; D is unclear. CDR3 length: 13 residues. Trimming stripped 0 bases from V and 5 bases from J, with 4 bases between. Germline values: CDR1 WSHSY, CDR2 SAAADI. CDR3 residues: CASSESLNEKLFF. CDR3 DNA sequence: TGCGCCAGCAGTGAGTCCTTAAATGAAAAACTGTTTTTT.

This clonotype has more than one count but fewer than ten. V usage is TRBV19 and J usage is TRBJ2-7, with D possibly being TRBD2 (5 bases). Germline V gene sequence: CDR1 LNHDA, CDR2 SQIVND (reference sequence). V lost 9 bases and J 2 bases, leaving 14 bases between the germline ends. CDR3 length: 13 amino acids. The CDR3 reads CASSYGVTYEQYF. The CDR3 region has the DNA TGTGCCAGCAGTTACGGGGTAACCTACGAGCAGTACTTC.

CDR3 coding DNA: TGTGCCAGCAGCAAAGGTGGGGGAGGAGGCTCACCCCTCCACTTT. This gives the protein CASSKGGGGGSPLHF. The chain employs TRBV7-2 and TRBJ1-6, with a possible D match to TRBD1 (5 bases). Germline-derived CDR1 and CDR2 are SGHTA and FQGNSA. The V and J ends lost 5 bases and 10 bases respectively, with 18 bases between them. The CDR3 extends over 15 amino acids.

This chain uses TRBV6-2 or TRBV6-3 with TRBJ2-3; the D gene is possibly TRBD1 (5 bases). The DNA end lines up better with TRBJ1-5; the J call may be wrong. This CDR3 contains 14 residues. Germline V lookup: CDR1 MNHEY, CDR2 SVGEGT. This CDR3 is CASGGTRSGRTQHF. CDR3 sequence (DNA): TGTGCCAGCGGAGGGACCAGGAGCGGGAGGACGCAGCATTTT.

This clonotype was observed a few times. The rearrangement joins TRBV7-8 to TRBJ1-2, with D perhaps matching TRBD1 (6 bases). The germline V and J ends were trimmed by 3 bases and 6 bases, with 11 bases remaining between them. From germline, CDR1 is SGHVS and CDR2 FQNEAQ. This CDR3 is built from 13 residues. CDR3 bases: TGTGCCAGCAGCTTTTTCCAGGGGAATGGCTACACCTTC. The encoded protein is CASSFFQGNGYTF.

The chain recombines TRBV10-3 with TRBJ1-2; TRBD1 matches 8 bases. Germline V lookup: CDR1 ENHRY, CDR2 SYGVKD. V shed 0 bases and J 7 bases; nucleotides not matched to a gene: 7. The CDR3 sequence is 15 residues long. The CDR3: CAISESDGQGGGYTF. The CDR3 region has the DNA TGTGCCATCAGTGAGTCCGATGGACAGGGCGGTGGCTACACCTTC.

This clonotype was seen a few times. The J gene is TRBJ2-2, the V gene TRBV7-9; D uncertain. V lost 5 bases and J 4 bases, leaving 11 bases between the germline ends. The CDR3 consists of 14 residues. Germline V gene data show CDR1 as SEHNR and CDR2 as FQNEAQ (reference sequence). The CDR3: CASSHQMGTGELFF. Written as DNA, the CDR3 is TGTGCCAGCAGCCATCAAATGGGCACCGGGGAGCTGTTTTTT. The full variable domain, in which reference TRBV7-9 and TRBJ2-2 provide the parts outside the CDR3, is DTGVSQNPRHKITKRGQNVTFRCDPISEHNRLYWYRQTLGQGPEFLTYFQNEAQLEKSRLLSDRFSAERPKGSFSTLEIQRTEQGDSAMYLCASSHQMGTGELFFGEGSRLTVL.

V gene TRBV28 combines with J gene TRBJ1-6; unclear D gene. CDR1 and CDR2 from the germline V gene are MDHEN and SYDVKM. Trimming took 8 bases from V and 10 from J, leaving 15 bases between them. The CDR3 contains 13 residues. CDR3 in amino acids: CASGQRVRSPLHF. The CDR3 DNA follows: TGTGCCAGCGGCCAAAGAGTTCGGTCACCCCTCCACTTT.

The chain carries TRBV6-2 or TRBV6-3 and TRBJ2-7; 7 bases align to TRBD2. This CDR3 is built from 15 residues. The germline gives CDR1 MNHEY, CDR2 SVGEGT. J lost 3 bases, V lost 0 bases, and 5 bases had no gene match. CDR3 sequence (DNA): TGTGCCAGCAGTTACTCCTCGGGAGGACGCTACGAGCAGTACTTC. This gives the protein CASSYSSGGRYEQYF.

This clonotype was recorded a few times. The chain links TRBV7-2 to TRBJ2-7; 7 bases map to TRBD1. With V trimmed by 5 bases and J by 4 bases, 11 bases remained unmatched. CDR3 length: 15 residues. From germline, CDR1 is SGHTA and CDR2 FQGNSA. The CDR3 loop is CASSLGGSYPYEQYF. The CDR3, as DNA: TGTGCCAGCAGCCTAGGGGGCAGCTACCCATACGAGCAGTACTTC.

On this clonotype itself: Given a much more abundant clone one base away, this may be a read error. The genes are TRBV7-2 and TRBJ1-2; D might be TRBD1 (6 bases). CDR3 length: 15 residues. Germline V gene data show CDR1 as SGHTA and CDR2 as FQGNSA. The V end lost 4 bases, the J end lost 5 bases, and 17 bases lay between the germline ends. CDR3 sequence (DNA): TGTGCCAGCAGCTCGAGTTGGGGGCCTCCATATGGCTACACCTTC. The encoded protein is CASSSSWGPPYGYTF. The variable domain in full, with the rest retrieved from reference TRBV7-2 and TRBJ1-2, is GAGVSQSPSNKVTEKGKDVELRCDPISGHTALYWYRQSLGQGLEFLIYFQGNSAPDKSGLPSDRFSAERTGGSVSTLTIQRTQQEDSAVYLCASSSSWGPPYGYTFGSGTRLTVV.

This clonotype appeared a few times. The V and J genes are TRBV11-2 and TRBJ2-7; no clear D. The germline V and J ends were trimmed by 6 bases and 7 bases, with 19 bases remaining between them. This CDR3 region has 14 residues. The V gene's germline CDR1 is SGHAT and CDR2 FQNNGV. CDR3 in amino acids: CASSATVRLAEQYF. The CDR3 bases are TGTGCCAGCAGTGCAACCGTCCGTCTGGCAGAGCAGTACTTC.

The rearrangement links TRBV28 to TRBJ2-5; D uncertain. V lost 1 base, J lost 1 base, and 13 bases lay in between. The germline V gene encodes CDR1 MDHEN and CDR2 SYDVKM. The CDR3 is made up of 16 amino acids. CDR3 sequence: CASSLSWGLGQETQYF. The CDR3 nucleotides read TGTGCCAGCAGTTTATCGTGGGGATTGGGCCAAGAGACCCAGTACTTC.

This clonotype was recorded a few times. The genes are TRBV7-2 and TRBJ2-1, with a possible D match to TRBD2 (7 bases). Germline V gene sequence: CDR1 SGHTA, CDR2 FQGNSA. The V and J ends lost 3 bases and 9 bases respectively, with 15 bases between them. The CDR3 consists of 14 residues. CDR3 DNA sequence: TGTGCCAGCAGCTTGAGGGGGGGGCGGGGTGAGCAGTTCTTC. Its protein product is CASSLRGGRGEQFF.